Detailed here is one T cell receptor (beta chain). Antigen: not known. The data were obtained in a study of T cell responses to AZD1222 COVID-19 vaccine. The wider study: Second doses at about 4 or about 12 weeks were pooled.

The CDR3 runs 13 residues. The V gene lost 6 bases and the J gene lost 0 bases, with 7 bases spanning the gap. The germline V gene has CDR1 SGHTS and CDR2 YDEGEE. The study's findings and limits: Spike-specific TCR depth and breadth grew after two AZD1222 doses. After the peak T cell response, and only then, were repertoires sampled. Donors were chiefly white British, with a greater number of females, and clonal diversity was perhaps underestimated.

Libraries were prepared by immunoSEQ multiplex PCR; TCRdb keeps only in-frame clonotypes and omits some of them. Of about 160,000 clones listed, 90% to 95% are singletons. The chain carries TRBV5-8 and TRBJ2-1; D not resolved. Sequencing was performed on peripheral blood, taken on day 0 of AZD1222 vaccination. This TCR was recovered from an adult in good health. The CDR3 DNA is TGTGCCAGCACGGCGAGCTCCTACAATGAGCAGTTCTTC. This sequence encodes CASTASSYNEQFF.